These 17 T cell receptor beta chains came from one sample sequenced in a study of cytomegalovirus exposure and HLA in healthy donors. PCR employed 60 Vbeta and 13 Jbeta primers. The data were produced by immunoSEQ multiplex PCR, yet TCRdb's version contains in-frame clones alone and is incomplete. Of around 120,000 clones listed, 80% are singletons. The material sequenced was PBMCs. The receptors shown here come from a female donor in good health and CMV-seropositive.

The DNA for the CDR3 is TGCGCCAGCAGCCAAGAGGTGGGCAGGGTAAATGAGCAGTTCTTC. Its protein is CASSQEVGRVNEQFF. The chain couples TRBV4-3 to TRBJ2-1, with D perhaps matching TRBD1 (5 bases). Trimming left V 0 bases short and J 7 bases short, with 13 bases between. The CDR3 has 15 amino acids. Germline V gene lookup returns CDR1 LGHNA and CDR2 YSLEER.

V is TRBV7-2 and J is TRBJ1-3; D not certain. V shed 5 bases and J shed 1 base, with 6 bases lying between them. This CDR3 has 13 residues. CDR1 is SGHTA, CDR2 FQGNSA, per germline. CDR3 sequence: CASSEFSGNTIYF. The DNA for the CDR3 is TGTGCCAGCAGCGAGTTTTCTGGAAACACCATATATTTT. The complete variable domain, with remaining parts taken from reference TRBV7-2 and TRBJ1-3, reads GAGVSQSPSNKVTEKGKDVELRCDPISGHTALYWYRQSLGQGLEFLIYFQGNSAPDKSGLPSDRFSAERTGGSVSTLTIQRTQQEDSAVYLCASSEFSGNTIYFGEGSWLTVV.

Only one count was recorded for this clone. This rearrangement joins TRBV6-5 to TRBJ2-7; TRBD1 matches at 9 bases. Germline V gives CDR1 MNHEY, CDR2 SVGAGI. V lost 7 bases and J lost 3; bases outside the gene matches: 4. This CDR3 is 13 amino acids long. The DNA for the CDR3 is TGTGCCAGCAAAGGGACAGGGTACTACGAGCAGTACTTC. Encoded protein: CASKGTGYYEQYF.

The chain couples TRBV7-2 to TRBJ1-2, with 7 bases matching TRBD1. Looked up from germline, CDR1 is SGHTA and CDR2 is FQGNSA. The CDR3 length is 15 residues. The V and J ends lost 5 bases and 4 bases, in that order; junction bases with no gene match: 10. CDR3 nucleotide sequence: TGTGCCAGCAGCCAGAGGATAGGGGGCACCTATGGCTACACCTTC. This sequence encodes CASSQRIGGTYGYTF.

The chain combines TRBV19 with TRBJ1-5; 7 bases align to TRBD1. V dropped 0 bases and J dropped 1; count of bases not matched to a gene: 6. CDR1 and CDR2 from the germline V gene are LNHDA and SQIVND (reference sequence). The CDR3 covers 17 residues. In nucleotides, the CDR3 is TGTGCCAGTAGTATAGACCACAGGGGAAACAGCAATCAGCCCCAGCATTTT. Protein sequence: CASSIDHRGNSNQPQHF.

The chain links TRBV5-4 to TRBJ1-1; 8 bases line up with TRBD1. V was pared by 2 bases and J by 0 bases, with 3 bases of the junction left unmatched. Germline assignment: CDR1 SGHNT and CDR2 YYREEE (reference sequence). The CDR3 spans 15 residues. Written as DNA, the CDR3 is TGTGCCAGCAGCTTCCCGGGACAGGTGAACACTGAAGCTTTCTTT. This codes for CASSFPGQVNTEAFF.

The chain links TRBV5-6 to TRBJ1-1; TRBD1 might be the D (5 bases). Germline V lookup: CDR1 SGHDT, CDR2 YYEEEE. Trimming stripped 0 bases from V and 4 bases from J, with 13 bases between. This CDR3 is 15 amino acids long. The CDR3 bases are TGTGCCAGCAGCTTGGGGTACCAGGGAGGCACTGAAGCTTTCTTT. Amino acid sequence: CASSLGYQGGTEAFF.

This rearrangement joins TRBV7-9 to TRBJ2-1, with TRBD1 matching 7 bases. Germline-derived CDR1 and CDR2 are SEHNR and FQNEAQ (reference sequence). There are 14 residues in the CDR3. Trimming removed 0 bases from V and 4 bases from J; junction bases left unmatched: 0. CDR3: CASSLAGQYNEQFF. DNA for the CDR3: TGTGCCAGCAGCTTAGCGGGACAGTACAATGAGCAGTTCTTC.

The chain employs TRBV9 and TRBJ2-2; the match to TRBD2 covers 10 bases. In germline, CDR1 is SGDLS, CDR2 YYNGEE. The CDR3 totals 17 residues. The J segment lost 1 base and the V segment lost 3 bases, leaving 6 bases of the junction unmatched. This CDR3 reads CASSATRTSGNTGELFF. DNA for the CDR3: TGTGCCAGCAGCGCCACTCGGACTAGCGGGAACACCGGGGAGCTGTTTTTT.

The chain couples TRBV27 to TRBJ1-1; no firm D call. The V end was cut by 7 bases, the J end by 1 base, with 10 bases between. The germline V gene has CDR1 MNHEY and CDR2 SMNVEV (reference sequence). CDR3 length: 13 residues. CDR3 sequence (DNA): TGTGCCAGCAAAAGGGCGGGGAACACTGAAGCTTTCTTT. It codes for CASKRAGNTEAFF.

The chain is built from TRBV6-5 and TRBJ2-1; D is unresolved. The germline gives CDR1 MNHEY, CDR2 SVGAGI. The CDR3 runs to 15 residues. V lost 2 bases and J lost 1, with 9 bases in between. CDR3 sequence: CASSYEAPSYNEQFF. Here the CDR3 DNA reads TGTGCCAGCAGTTACGAAGCACCGTCCTACAATGAGCAGTTCTTC.

J is TRBJ2-5 and V is TRBV6-5, with TRBD1 identical over 7 bases. Germline values: CDR1 MNHEY, CDR2 SVGAGI. Unmatched junction bases numbered 7, after V lost 5 bases and J lost 4 bases. The CDR3 covers 14 residues. CDR3: CASSSPTGPETQYF. CDR3 in DNA: TGTGCCAGCAGTAGCCCGACAGGGCCAGAGACCCAGTACTTC.

This chain connects TRBV4-1 to TRBJ2-5; weak D call: TRBD1 (5 bases). The CDR3 has 15 amino acids. The V and J ends lost 2 bases and 4 bases respectively, with 14 bases between them. CDR1 is MGHRA and CDR2 is YSYEKL in the germline V gene. This CDR3 reads CASSQWGTPPETQYF. CDR3 in DNA: TGCGCCAGCAGCCAATGGGGCACACCCCCAGAGACCCAGTACTTC.

The V gene is TRBV21-1, the J gene TRBJ1-4; the table's D gene call, TRBD1, was not cross checked with the DNA. TRBV21-1 is deemed a pseudogene. The CDR3 is 16 amino acids. In DNA form, the CDR3 reads TGTGCCAGCAGCAACCCGGAGGGACAGGGTAATGAAAAACTGTTTTTT. It is translated as CASSNPEGQGNEKLFF.

V and J are TRBV18 and TRBJ2-3; 7 bases match TRBD2. Germline assignment: CDR1 KGHSH and CDR2 LQKENI. V lost 3 bases to trimming and J lost 2 bases; unmatched junction nucleotides: 5. This CDR3 has 15 residues. The CDR3 nucleotides read TGTGCCAGCTCACCCGGAGAGCGGGACACAGATACGCAGTATTTT. It encodes CASSPGERDTDTQYF.

This clone was picked up one time. The chain couples TRBV2 to TRBJ2-7, with 7 positions matching TRBD1. Per germline, CDR1 SNHLY and CDR2 FYNNEI. CDR3 length: 12 amino acids. Trimming removed 4 bases from V and 9 bases from J; junction bases left unmatched: 6. Written as DNA, the CDR3 is TGTGCCAGCAGTGCTCGACAGGGTTGGCAGTACTTC. This codes for CASSARQGWQYF.

The chain uses TRBV5-1 and TRBJ2-7; 9 bases are shared with TRBD2. V gave up 0 bases and J gave up 4 bases; unmatched junction bases: 5. CDR1 and CDR2 (germline): SGHRS, YFSETQ. This CDR3 has 15 amino acids. The CDR3, as DNA: TGCGCCAGCAGCTTGGAGCGGGGGGCCGGGTACGAGCAGTACTTC. Its translation is CASSLERGAGYEQYF.